This T cell receptor beta chain derives from a study of Graves' ophthalmopathy and Graves' hyperthyroidism (dated by TCRdb to 2016 to 2019). Study-level background: Peripheral blood samples were taken at the time of initial diagnosis, before any treatment was given. Following sampling, methimazole starting at 30 mg daily was administered to hyperthyroidism patients, and high-dose intravenous methylprednisolone was administered to ophthalmopathy patients. In more than five hyperthyroidism patients, T-cell repertoires of thyroid tissue and blood were compared. TCR beta repertoire signatures were used to distinguish Graves' ophthalmopathy from Graves' hyperthyroidism and to predict progression to ophthalmopathy. An independent validation cohort was composed of roughly 19 hyperthyroidism patients and some 16 patients who later progressed from hyperthyroidism to ophthalmopathy. In total, under 150 blood samples were TCR-sequenced: approximately 42 ophthalmopathy, about 75 hyperthyroidism and approximately 17 hyperthyroidism-to-ophthalmopathy patients. To explore V-J signatures that separate ophthalmopathy from hyperthyroidism, a discovery set of about 96 patients was enrolled, consisting of under 50 with ophthalmopathy and approximately 60 with stable hyperthyroidism.

TCR beta CDR3 regions were amplified from RNA transcripts for repertoire sequencing. The first round of RT-PCR was done with HTBI primers and the Qiagen OneStep RT-PCR kit, and was followed by a second round of multiplex PCR, then size selection and purification. Libraries were sequenced on an Illumina HiSeq2000 using paired-end 100 bp reads. From the authors' description of their analysis: SOAPnuke was used for read processing, and reads with adapters, uncalled bases, a mean Phred below 15, or no exact constant-primer or identifier match were discarded. High-quality paired reads were merged with COPE v1.2.5. Clonotypes were defined as unique nucleotide sequences and were aligned to IMGT TRB V, D and J references using MiTCR v1.1. The analysis was limited to V-J combinations with a frequency above 0.0001, which together covered more than 98% of repertoires. For each V-J combination, a TCR clonal expansion and chaos score was defined as the ratio of F50 clonal expansion to chaos observed in the TCRdist matrix. Features were reduced by Welch's t-statistics and random forest to over ten V-J combinations, which fed a naive Bayes classifier. The similarity between thyroid and blood repertoires was quantified using the Morisita-Horn index. TCRdb redid the processing of the public reads, applying fastp at Q25 and MiXCR, and retained in-frame beta chains. Entries that share a CDR3 protein sequence are merged under the most common genes and DNA. None of the V and J calls come from the authors' own analysis; TCRdb made them. A total of 600,000 to 950,000 distinct CDR3 sequences appear in this sample, approximately 40% of them only once. The biggest ten clones account for less than 55% of the sample.

In the germline V gene (reference sequence), CDR1 corresponds to SEHNR and CDR2 to FQNEAQ. From cysteine to phenylalanine, the CDR3 is 16 amino acids long. The only DNA kept is the CDR3, 48 bases in frame from the first base. The V and J ends are trimmed by 1 base and 4 bases, leaving 16 bases between them. Patients with ophthalmopathy had moderately to severely active disease, with a Clinical Activity Score of 3 or more, a NOSPECS grade of 4 or more, and a disease duration of less than 3 months. Patients with other autoimmune diseases, uncontrolled infections, pregnancy or lactation were excluded. Diagnosis relied on clinical symptoms, serum thyroxine, TRAb, thyroid ultrasound and orbital computed tomography. PBMCs were isolated from about 9.1 ml of fresh peripheral blood by Ficoll-Paque density gradient centrifugation. Trizol reagent was used to extract the total RNA, and its quality was then checked on an Agilent 2100 Bioanalyzer.

The full study reports these points: In validation, the model predicted ophthalmopathy progression with about 71% sensitivity and roughly 72% specificity; eleven to twelve predicted patients were CT-confirmed with GO in a median of approximately 6.2 months. Most of the expanded thyroid clonotypes with a frequency above 0.001 were also detected in blood, and it was suggested that the thyroid immune response may be reflected by blood repertoires. The 13-signature model separated ophthalmopathy from stable hyperthyroidism with around 90% sensitivity and approximately 81% specificity in cross-validation, and 80%/75% in the test set. Sample size was not statistically predetermined, and group allocation was not concealed from the investigators.

This clonotype has a handful of counts. This receptor's antigen is unknown. No much larger clone is present one base from it, and per-base qualities are unavailable. The receptor chain draws on TRBV7-9 and TRBJ1-2; the D gene is unclear. This TCR was sampled from an adult man with Graves' ophthalmopathy. The sequencing sample was made of peripheral blood. The CDR3 here reads CASSLDGQYISYGYTF. The bases read TGTGCCAGCAGCTTAGATGGCCAGTATATCTCCTATGGCTACACCTTC.